This TCR beta chain came from a study of T-cell reconstitution after alpha-beta-depleted transplantation in children. V lost 2 bases, J lost 4 bases, and 11 bases lay in between. Germline V lookup: CDR1 SEHNR, CDR2 FQNEAQ (reference sequence). This CDR3 has 14 residues. Construction of the TCRbeta library involved unique molecular identifiers. From the PCR reads, TCRdb called clonotypes with MiXCR, one entry per CDR3 protein. Of more than 200,000 distinct CDR3 sequences in the sample, about 8.8% were seen once. This clonotype was seen ten or more times. V and J are TRBV7-9 and TRBJ1-2; no clear D. This TCR was recovered from a human donor who donated a stem cell graft to a child with SCID. The sequencing used PBMCs from the stem cell graft donor, collected from the stem cell graft. Here the CDR3 DNA reads TGTGCCAGCAGCTTACGTGGGAGCGGCTATGGCTACACCTTC. It specifies CASSLRGSGYGYTF.